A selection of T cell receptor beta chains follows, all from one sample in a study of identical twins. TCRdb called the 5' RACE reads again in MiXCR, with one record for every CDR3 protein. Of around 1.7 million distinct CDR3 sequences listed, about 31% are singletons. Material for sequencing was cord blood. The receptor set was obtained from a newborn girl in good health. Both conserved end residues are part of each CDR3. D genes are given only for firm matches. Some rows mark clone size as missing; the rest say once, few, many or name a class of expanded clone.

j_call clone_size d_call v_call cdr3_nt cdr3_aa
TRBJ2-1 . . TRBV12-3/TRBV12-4 TGTGCCAGCAGTTTGATGGGTAGCGGCAATGAGCAGTTCTTC CASSLMGSGNEQFF
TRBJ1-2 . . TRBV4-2 TGTGCCAGCAGCTATGGGGACTTTAGGGGCTACACCTTC CASSYGDFRGYTF
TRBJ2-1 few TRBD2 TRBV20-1 TGCAGTGCCCTGGGACTAGCGGGAAGCCAGAGCTCCTACAATGAGCAGTTCTTC CSALGLAGSQSSYNEQFF
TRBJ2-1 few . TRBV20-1 TGCAGTGCTAGAGAGGGACGGAACCAGTTCTTC CSAREGRNQFF
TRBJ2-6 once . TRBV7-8 TGTGCCAGCAGCTTAACGTATGGGTGGAGTGGGGCCAACGTCCTGACTTTC CASSLTYGWSGANVLTF
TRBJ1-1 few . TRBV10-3 TGTGCCATCGCGGGACATCTGAACACTGAAGCTTTCTTT CAIAGHLNTEAFF
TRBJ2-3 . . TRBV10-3 TGTGCCATCAGTGGGACAGTCCATAGCACAGATAAGCAGTATTTT CAISGTVHSTDKQYF
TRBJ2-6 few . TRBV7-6 TGTGCCAGCAGCTTAGGATTCAGGGCTAGGGCCAACGTCCTGACTTTC CASSLGFRARANVLTF
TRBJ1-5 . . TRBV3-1 TGTGCCAGCAGCCGGGCAGGGACGACAAATCAGCCCCAGCATTTT CASSRAGTTNQPQHF
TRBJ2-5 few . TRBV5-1 TGCGCCAGCAGGTCCGGGCTCCAAGAGACCCAGTACTTC CASRSGLQETQYF
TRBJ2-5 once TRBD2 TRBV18 TGTGCCAGCTCACCACCTCTTGGACTAGCGGGAGCGGGAGAGATCCAGTACTTC CASSPPLGLAGAGEIQYF
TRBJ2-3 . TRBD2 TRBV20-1 TGCAGTGCTGAAAGACTAGCTCGAGACACAGATACGCAGTATTTT CSAERLARDTDTQYF
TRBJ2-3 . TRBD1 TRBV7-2 TGTGCCAGCAGCCCCCAGGGGGCCCATCGGGACACGCAGTATTTT CASSPQGAHRDTQYF
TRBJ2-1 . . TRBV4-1 TGCGCCAGCAGCCAAGTTACCAGGACACTCTACAATGAGCAGTTCTTC CASSQVTRTLYNEQFF
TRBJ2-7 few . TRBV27 TGTGCCAGCAGTACACCTACCTCCTACGAGCAGTACTTC CASSTPTSYEQYF
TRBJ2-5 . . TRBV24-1 TGTGCCACCAGTGATTTTGAGGGCCAAGAGACCCAGTACTTC CATSDFEGQETQYF
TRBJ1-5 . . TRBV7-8 TGTGCCAGCAGCTTAGGTAGGGCGAGGGGCAATCAGCCCCAGCATTTT CASSLGRARGNQPQHF
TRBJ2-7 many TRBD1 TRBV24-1 TGTGCCACCAGTGACCCGACAGGGGACGAGCAGTACTTC CATSDPTGDEQYF
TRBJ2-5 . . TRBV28 TGTGCCAGCAGTTTTGCAGGGGAGTATCAAGAGACCCAGTACTTC CASSFAGEYQETQYF
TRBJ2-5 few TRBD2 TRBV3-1 TGTGCCAGCAGCCCACTAGCGGGGGGGCCGTCGAGAGAGACCCAGTACTTC CASSPLAGGPSRETQYF
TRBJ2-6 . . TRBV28 TGTGCCAGCAGTTTAGTCGGGGCCTCTGGGGCCAACGTCCTGACTTTC CASSLVGASGANVLTF
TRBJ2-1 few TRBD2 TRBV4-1 TGCGCCAGCAGCCAATTCGGGACTAGCGGGAACTACAATGAGCAGTTCTTC CASSQFGTSGNYNEQFF